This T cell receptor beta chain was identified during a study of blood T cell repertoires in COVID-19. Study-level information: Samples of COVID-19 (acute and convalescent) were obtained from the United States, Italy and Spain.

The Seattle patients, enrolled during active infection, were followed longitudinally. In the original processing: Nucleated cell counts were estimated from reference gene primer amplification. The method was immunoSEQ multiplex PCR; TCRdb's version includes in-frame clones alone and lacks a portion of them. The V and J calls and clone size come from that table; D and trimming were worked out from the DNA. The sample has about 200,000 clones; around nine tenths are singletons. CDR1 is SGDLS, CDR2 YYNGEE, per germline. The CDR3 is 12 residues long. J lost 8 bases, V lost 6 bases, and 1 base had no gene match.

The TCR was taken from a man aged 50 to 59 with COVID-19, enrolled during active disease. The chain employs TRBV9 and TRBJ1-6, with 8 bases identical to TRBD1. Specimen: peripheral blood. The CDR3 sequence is CASKQGDSPLHF. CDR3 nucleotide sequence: TGTGCCAGCAAACAGGGGGATTCACCCCTCCACTTT.